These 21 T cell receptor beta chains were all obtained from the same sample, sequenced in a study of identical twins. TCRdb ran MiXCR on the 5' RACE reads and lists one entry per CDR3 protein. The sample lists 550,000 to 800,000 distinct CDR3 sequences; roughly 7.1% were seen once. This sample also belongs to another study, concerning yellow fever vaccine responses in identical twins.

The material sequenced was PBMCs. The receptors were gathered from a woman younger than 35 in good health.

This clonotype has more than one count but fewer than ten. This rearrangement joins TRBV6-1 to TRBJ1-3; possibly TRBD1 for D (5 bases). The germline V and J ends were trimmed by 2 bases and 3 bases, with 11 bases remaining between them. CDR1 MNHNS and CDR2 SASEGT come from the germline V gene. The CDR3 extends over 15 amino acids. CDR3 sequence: CASSEQGQIGNTIYF. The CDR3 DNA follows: TGTGCCAGCAGTGAACAGGGCCAAATTGGAAACACCATATATTTT.

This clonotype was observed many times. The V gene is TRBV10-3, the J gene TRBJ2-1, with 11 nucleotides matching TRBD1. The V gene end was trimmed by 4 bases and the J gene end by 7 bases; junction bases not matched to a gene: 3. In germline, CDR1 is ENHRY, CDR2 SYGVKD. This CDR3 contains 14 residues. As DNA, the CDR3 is TGTGCCATCAGTGGGACAGGGGGCCGGAATGAGCAGTTCTTC. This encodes CAISGTGGRNEQFF.

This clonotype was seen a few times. The CDR3 here is CASSREGLAAADTQYF. Written as DNA, the CDR3 is TGTGCCAGCAGCCGGGAGGGACTAGCTGCCGCAGATACGCAGTATTTT. The J gene is TRBJ2-3, the V gene TRBV4-2, with 9 positions matching TRBD2. V lost 4 bases, J lost 4 bases, and 9 bases stayed unmatched. Germline V lookup: CDR1 LGHNA, CDR2 YNFKEQ. The CDR3 sequence is 16 residues long.

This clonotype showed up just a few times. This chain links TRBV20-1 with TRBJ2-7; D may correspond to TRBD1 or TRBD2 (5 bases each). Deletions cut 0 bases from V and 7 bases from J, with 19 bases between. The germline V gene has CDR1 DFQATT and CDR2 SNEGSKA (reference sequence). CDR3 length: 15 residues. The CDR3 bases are TGCAGTGCTAGAGATTTGGCGGCCGTCGAGGGGGAGCAGTACTTC. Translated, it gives CSARDLAAVEGEQYF.

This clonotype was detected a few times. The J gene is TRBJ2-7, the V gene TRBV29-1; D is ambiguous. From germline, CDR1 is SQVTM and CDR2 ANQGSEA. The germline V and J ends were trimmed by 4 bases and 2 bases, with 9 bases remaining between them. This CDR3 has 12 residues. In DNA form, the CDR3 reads TGCAGCGTTGTGGGCGGAACCTACGAGCAGTACTTC. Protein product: CSVVGGTYEQYF.

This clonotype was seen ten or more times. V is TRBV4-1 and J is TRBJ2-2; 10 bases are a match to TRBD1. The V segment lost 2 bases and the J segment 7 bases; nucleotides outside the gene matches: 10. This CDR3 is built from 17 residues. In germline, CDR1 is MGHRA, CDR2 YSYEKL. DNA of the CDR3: TGCGCCAGCAGCCAAAGACCTGCTGGACAGGGGGTCGGGGAGCTGTTTTTT. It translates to CASSQRPAGQGVGELFF.

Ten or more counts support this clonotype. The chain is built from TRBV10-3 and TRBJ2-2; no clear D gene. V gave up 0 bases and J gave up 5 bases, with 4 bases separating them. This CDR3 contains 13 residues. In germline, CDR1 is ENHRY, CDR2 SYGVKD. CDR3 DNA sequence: TGTGCCATCAGTGAGTCCAGGACCGGGGAGCTGTTTTTT. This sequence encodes CAISESRTGELFF.

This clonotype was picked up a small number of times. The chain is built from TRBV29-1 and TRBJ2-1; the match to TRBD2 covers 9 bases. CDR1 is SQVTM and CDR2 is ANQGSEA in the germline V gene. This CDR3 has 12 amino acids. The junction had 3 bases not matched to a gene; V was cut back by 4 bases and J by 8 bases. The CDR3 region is CSVVTSGDEQFF. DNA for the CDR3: TGCAGCGTTGTGACTAGCGGAGATGAGCAGTTCTTC.

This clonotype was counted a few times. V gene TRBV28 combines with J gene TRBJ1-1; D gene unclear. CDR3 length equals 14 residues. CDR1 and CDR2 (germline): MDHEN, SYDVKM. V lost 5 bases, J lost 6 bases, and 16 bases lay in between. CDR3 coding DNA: TGTGCCAGCAGTCGGGCCCAGAGGGCTTCTGAAGCTTTCTTT. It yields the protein CASSRAQRASEAFF.

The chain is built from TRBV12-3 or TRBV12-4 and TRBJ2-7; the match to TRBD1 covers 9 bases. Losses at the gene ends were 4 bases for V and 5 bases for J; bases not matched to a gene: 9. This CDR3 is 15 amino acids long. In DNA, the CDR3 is TGTGCCAGCAGTTCGAAACAGGGGGCCAAGGACGAGCAGTACGTC. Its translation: CASSSKQGAKDEQYV.

DNA for the CDR3: TGCAGCGTTGGAAGCGGAACCTACGAGCAGTACTTC. Translated, it gives CSVGSGTYEQYF. This chain connects TRBV29-1 to TRBJ2-7, with D possibly being TRBD2 (5 bases). The CDR3 contains 12 residues. V gave up 4 bases and J gave up 2 bases, with 9 bases separating them. CDR1 is SQVTM and CDR2 is ANQGSEA in the germline V gene.

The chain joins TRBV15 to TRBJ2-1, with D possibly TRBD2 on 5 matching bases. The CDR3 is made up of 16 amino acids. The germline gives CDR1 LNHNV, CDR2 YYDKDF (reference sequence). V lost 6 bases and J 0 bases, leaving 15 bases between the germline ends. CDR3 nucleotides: TGTGCCACCAGAGAGGGCGATTTTCACTCCTACAATGAGCAGTTCTTC. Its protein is CATREGDFHSYNEQFF. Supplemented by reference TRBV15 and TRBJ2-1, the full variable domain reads DAMVIQNPRYQVTQFGKPVTLSCSQTLNHNVMYWYQQKSSQAPKLLFHYYDKDFNNEADTPDNFQSRRPNTSFCFLDIRSPGLGDTAMYLCATREGDFHSYNEQFFGPGTRLTVL.

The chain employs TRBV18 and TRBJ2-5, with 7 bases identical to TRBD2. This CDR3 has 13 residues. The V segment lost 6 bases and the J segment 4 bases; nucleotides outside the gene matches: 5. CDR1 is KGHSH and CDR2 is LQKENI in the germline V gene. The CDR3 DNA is TGTGCCAGCTCCACCACGGGGGGAGAGACCCAGTACTTC. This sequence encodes CASSTTGGETQYF.

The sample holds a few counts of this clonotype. CDR3: CSVPWGRGRETQYF. In DNA, the CDR3 is TGCAGCGTCCCTTGGGGCAGGGGGCGGGAGACCCAGTACTTC. The chain combines TRBV29-1 with TRBJ2-5, with 8 bases fitting TRBD1. This CDR3 has 14 residues. Trimming took 6 bases from V and 5 from J; bases not matched to a gene: 11. CDR1 is SQVTM and CDR2 is ANQGSEA in the germline V gene.

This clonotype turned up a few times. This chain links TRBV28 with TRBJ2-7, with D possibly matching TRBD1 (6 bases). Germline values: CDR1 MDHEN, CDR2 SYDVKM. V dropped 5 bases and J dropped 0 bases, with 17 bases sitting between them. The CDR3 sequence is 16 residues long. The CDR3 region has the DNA TGTGCCAGCAGTCGGGCTAGAACAGGGATCTCCTACGAGCAGTACTTC. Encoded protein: CASSRARTGISYEQYF.

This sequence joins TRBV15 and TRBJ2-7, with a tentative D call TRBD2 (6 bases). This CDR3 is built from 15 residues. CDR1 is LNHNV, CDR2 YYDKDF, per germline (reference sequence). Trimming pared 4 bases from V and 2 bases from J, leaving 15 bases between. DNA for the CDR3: TGTGCCACCAGCACCGGGTCTAGCGCGGCCTACGAGCAGTACTTC. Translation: CATSTGSSAAYEQYF.

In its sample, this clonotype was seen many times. CDR3 nucleotide sequence: TGCGCCAGCAGCAGGGGGTCATGGTCTGAAGCTTTCTTT. It specifies CASSRGSWSEAFF. The rearrangement uses TRBV5-1 and TRBJ1-1; D possibly corresponds to TRBD1 (6 bases). Trimming took 4 bases from V and 6 from J, leaving 13 bases between them. CDR1 is SGHRS, CDR2 YFSETQ, per germline. The CDR3 sequence is 13 residues long.

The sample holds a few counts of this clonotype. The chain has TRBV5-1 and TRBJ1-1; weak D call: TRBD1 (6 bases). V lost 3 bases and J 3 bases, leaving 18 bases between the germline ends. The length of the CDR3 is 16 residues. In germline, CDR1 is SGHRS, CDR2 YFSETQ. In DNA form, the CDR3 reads TGCGCCAGCAGCTACCCGGGACAAGAGTGGGACACTGAAGCTTTCTTT. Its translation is CASSYPGQEWDTEAFF.

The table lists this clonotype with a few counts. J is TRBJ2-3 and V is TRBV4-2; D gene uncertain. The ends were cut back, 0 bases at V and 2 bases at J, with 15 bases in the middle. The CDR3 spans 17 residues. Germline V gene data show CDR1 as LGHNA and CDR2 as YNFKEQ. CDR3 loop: CASSQELVPSLTDTQYF. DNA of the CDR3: TGTGCCAGCAGCCAAGAACTGGTCCCCTCGCTCACAGATACGCAGTATTTT.

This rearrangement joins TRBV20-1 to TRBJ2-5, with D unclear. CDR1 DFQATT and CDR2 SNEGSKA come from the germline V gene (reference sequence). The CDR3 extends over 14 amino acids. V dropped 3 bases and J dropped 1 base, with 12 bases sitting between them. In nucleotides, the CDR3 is TGCAGTGCTAGGAGTTTCCAGGCCCAAGAGACCCAGTACTTC. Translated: CSARSFQAQETQYF.

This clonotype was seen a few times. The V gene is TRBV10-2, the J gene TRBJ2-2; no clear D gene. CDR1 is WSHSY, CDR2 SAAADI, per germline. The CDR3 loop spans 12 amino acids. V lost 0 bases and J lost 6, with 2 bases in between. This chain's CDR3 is CASSESSGELFF. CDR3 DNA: TGCGCCAGCAGTGAGTCGTCCGGGGAGCTGTTTTTT.